This T cell receptor beta chain was documented in a study of blood T cell repertoires in COVID-19. Across the whole study: PBMCs, B-cell-depleted T cells, or T cells were the source of the cDNA or gDNA that made up the material.

Per the original methods: Amplification of reference gene primers provided the estimated nucleated cell counts. Here immunoSEQ multiplex PCR was the method, and the copy in TCRdb shows in-frame clones only, minus some. The V and J calls and clone size were taken over from that table, and D and trimming were inferred from the DNA. Of over 20,000 clones in the sample, less than 95% are singletons; the top ten hold approximately 2.6%. The CDR3 runs 15 residues. The V gene end was trimmed by 1 base and the J gene end by 4 bases; junction bases not matched to a gene: 6. Germline V gene sequence: CDR1 SGDLS, CDR2 YYNGEE.

The chain combines TRBV9 with TRBJ2-7; 9 bases line up with TRBD1. Input material: peripheral blood. This sequence was found in a man between 65 and 80 years old with acute or convalescent COVID-19. For the CDR3, the DNA is TGTGCCAGCAGCGTATCCCTGGGACAGGGATACGAGCAGTACTTC. The encoded protein is CASSVSLGQGYEQYF. Complete variable domain (other parts from reference TRBV9 and TRBJ2-7): DSGVTQTPKHLITATGQRVTLRCSPRSGDLSVYWYQQSLDQGLQFLIQYYNGEERAKGNILERFSAQQFPDLHSELNLSSLELGDSALYFCASSVSLGQGYEQYFGPGTRLTVT.